This TCR beta chain was profiled in a study of T-cell reconstitution after alpha-beta-depleted transplantation in children. V lost 4 bases and J 3 bases, leaving 15 bases between the germline ends. This CDR3 comprises 15 residues. The V gene's germline CDR1 is SEHNR and CDR2 FQNEAQ (reference sequence). Study conclusions and caveats: Elevated TCRbeta diversity at day 60 was traced, in some patients, to surviving recipient T cells and thymic progenitors. Approximately two months post-transplant, alpha-beta T cells reportedly originated from several hundred expanded graft clones. T-cell numbers and diversity, one year after transplant, stemmed largely from T cells that were newly produced.

Unique molecular identifiers were incorporated during preparation of the TCRbeta library. TCRdb recomputed calls from the PCR reads with MiXCR, one row per CDR3 protein. In the table there are over 100,000 distinct CDR3 sequences, approximately 8% of which are singletons. Concerning this clonotype itself: Its antigen is unknown.

The specimen comprised PBMCs, sampled before TCRalphabeta/CD19-depleted stem cell transplant. The TCR comes from a boy younger than 10 with acute lymphoblastic leukemia, due to receive a stem cell transplant. The chain couples TRBV7-9 to TRBJ1-1; TRBD1 is a possible D gene (5 bases). Here the CDR3 DNA reads TGTGCCAGCAGCTGGGGGGTCGCCGAGGACACTGAAGCTTTCTTT. This gives the protein CASSWGVAEDTEAFF.